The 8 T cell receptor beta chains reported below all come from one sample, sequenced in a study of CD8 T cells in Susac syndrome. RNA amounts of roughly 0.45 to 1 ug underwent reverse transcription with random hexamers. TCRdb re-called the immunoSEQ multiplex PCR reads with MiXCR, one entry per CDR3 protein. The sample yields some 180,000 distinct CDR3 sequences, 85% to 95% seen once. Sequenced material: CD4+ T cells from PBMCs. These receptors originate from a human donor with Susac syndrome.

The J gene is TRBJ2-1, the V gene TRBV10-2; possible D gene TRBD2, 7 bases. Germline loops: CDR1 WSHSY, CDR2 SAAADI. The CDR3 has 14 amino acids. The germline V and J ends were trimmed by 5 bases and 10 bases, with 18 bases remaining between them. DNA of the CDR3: TGCGCCAGCAGTAGAGGGGGGGCGATCGAAGAGCAGTTCTTC. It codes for CASSRGGAIEEQFF.

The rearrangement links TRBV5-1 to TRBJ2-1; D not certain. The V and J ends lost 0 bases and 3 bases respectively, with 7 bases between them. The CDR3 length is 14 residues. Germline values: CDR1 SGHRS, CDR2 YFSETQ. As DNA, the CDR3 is TGCGCCAGCAGCTTGGGGCAGCTCTACAATGAGCAGTTCTTC. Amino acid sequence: CASSLGQLYNEQFF.

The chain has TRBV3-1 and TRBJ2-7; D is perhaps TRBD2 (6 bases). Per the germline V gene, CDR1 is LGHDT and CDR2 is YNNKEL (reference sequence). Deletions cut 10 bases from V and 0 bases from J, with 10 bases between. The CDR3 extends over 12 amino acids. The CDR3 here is CATGDASYEQYF. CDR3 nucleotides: TGTGCCACGGGAGATGCCTCCTACGAGCAGTACTTC.

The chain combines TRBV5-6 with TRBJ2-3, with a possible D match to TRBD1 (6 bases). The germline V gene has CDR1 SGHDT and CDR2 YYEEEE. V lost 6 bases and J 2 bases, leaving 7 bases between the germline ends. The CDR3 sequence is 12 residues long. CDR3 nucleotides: TGTGCCAGCAACAGGGCCACAGATACGCAGTATTTT. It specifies CASNRATDTQYF.

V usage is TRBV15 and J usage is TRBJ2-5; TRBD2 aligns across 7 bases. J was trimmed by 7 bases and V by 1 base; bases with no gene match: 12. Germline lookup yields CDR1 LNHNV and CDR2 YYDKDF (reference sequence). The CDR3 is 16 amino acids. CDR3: CATSRVGGGPEGTQYF. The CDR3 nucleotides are TGTGCCACCAGCAGAGTGGGGGGAGGGCCGGAGGGGACCCAGTACTTC.

The CDR3 loop is CASSLNRLAGGDEQFF. CDR3 sequence (DNA): TGCGCCAGCAGCTTGAACCGCCTAGCGGGAGGAGATGAGCAGTTCTTC. J is TRBJ2-1 and V is TRBV5-1, with 11 bases lining up with TRBD2. The V and J ends lost 1 base and 8 bases, in that order; junction bases with no gene match: 8. In germline, CDR1 is SGHRS, CDR2 YFSETQ. The CDR3 covers 16 residues.

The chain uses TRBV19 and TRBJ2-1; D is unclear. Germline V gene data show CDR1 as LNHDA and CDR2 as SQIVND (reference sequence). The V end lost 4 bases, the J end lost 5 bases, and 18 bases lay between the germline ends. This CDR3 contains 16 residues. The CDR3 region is CASSTLTAPRNNEQFF. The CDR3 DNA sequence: TGTGCCAGTAGTACCCTGACCGCCCCCCGGAACAATGAGCAGTTCTTC.

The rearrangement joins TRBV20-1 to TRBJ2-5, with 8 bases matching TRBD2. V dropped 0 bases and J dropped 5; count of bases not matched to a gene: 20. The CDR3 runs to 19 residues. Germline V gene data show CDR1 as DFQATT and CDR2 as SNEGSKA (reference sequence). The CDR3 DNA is TGCAGTGCTAGAGATGGTCGCTTCGGAGCGGGGGACGGGGAGGAGACCCAGTACTTC. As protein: CSARDGRFGAGDGEETQYF.